The source of this T cell receptor beta chain is a study of stem cell transplantation in POMP-related autoinflammatory disease. V dropped 4 bases and J dropped 6; count of bases not matched to a gene: 9. Germline CDR1 SGHKS, CDR2 YYEKEE (reference sequence). The CDR3 has 14 amino acids. On this clone itself: The antigen is not known.

TCRdb keeps only in-frame clones here, not all; method: immunoSEQ multiplex PCR. The sample has 33,000 or so clones; 85% to 90% are singletons. PRAID featured prominent immunodeficiency. Whole-study findings and limits: Across all analyzed T-cell subsets, patients with PRAID tended toward reduced diversity and increased clonality.

The sequence was obtained from a human donor with POMP-related autoinflammation and immune dysregulation (PRAID). This chain joins TRBV5-5 and TRBJ1-2; 7 nucleotides align to TRBD1. This specimen was CD4+ T cells from PBMCs, taken before stem cell transplantation. CDR3 region: CASSPALQGDGYTF. In DNA, the CDR3 is TGTGCCAGCAGCCCTGCACTGCAGGGGGATGGCTACACCTTC.